This T cell receptor (beta chain) was captured in a study of blood T cells in healthy people across ages (dated by TCRdb to between 2014 and 2017). Looking at the study overall: In model experiments, template switching captured roughly one uniquely barcoded TCR beta cDNA molecule for every two T cells. The study measured age-related changes in TCR beta repertoire diversity using deep sequencing normalized with unique cDNA molecular identifiers. Donors were grouped into four age groups: young (average roughly 17 years), middle-aged (approximately 41), aged (about 60) and long-lived (approximately 75). The study analyzed two additional independent replicas of 1 million unique cDNA reads from the same blood draw for two donors, one aged 18 to 30 and one aged 80 or older.

Here is what the overall study found, with its caveats: As age increased, observed TCR beta diversity per million T cells dropped in a roughly linear way, and a significant reduction was already evident by age about 36. The CMV infection status of donors was not known, potentially confounding age-related changes in expanded clonotypes. Compared with the aged group, the long-lived group had more naive CD4+ T cells, fewer expanded clones and increased TCR diversity, suggesting age selection. Bulk unsorted PBMC profiling prevented conclusive comparison of naive and antigen-experienced compartments. There was a strong correlation between observed TCR beta diversity and the percentage of naive T cells measured by flow cytometry. Estimates of total diversity based on one million sequenced T cells were considered lower bounds and underestimates.

A few counts support this clonotype. Its antigen is unknown. Per-base qualities were not stored, and no clone one base away is much larger. Cut back by 2 bases and 2 bases, the V and J ends lie 8 bases apart. According to the germline V gene (reference sequence), CDR1 reads DFQATT and CDR2 reads SNEGSKA. From the cysteine up to the phenylalanine, the CDR3 has a length of 13 residues. Only the CDR3 DNA stays, 39 bases, in frame from base 1. The roughly 38 donors, aged roughly 6 to 95 years, were systemically healthy Caucasian individuals from Russia. Each donor gave approximately 10 milliliters of peripheral blood, collected into EDTA-treated Vacutainer tubes. PBMCs were isolated by Ficoll-Paque density-gradient centrifugation, with at least 6 million obtained per sample. Trizol reagent was used to extract total RNA from PBMCs, with at least 6 micrograms per sample. The percentages of naive CD45RAhigh/CD27high T cells were determined by flow cytometry on a PBMC aliquot from every donor.

Libraries were prepared through 5' RACE. The listed sequencing device is Illumina HiSeq 2500. The second PCR ran for about 6 to 11 cycles and used a J-beta primer mix along with a sample-barcoded 5' primer. Each TCR beta cDNA molecule received a unique molecular identifier from a template-switch 5' adaptor carrying 12 random nucleotides. At least 2.5 million CDR3-containing paired-end reads were obtained from each sample. First-strand cDNA was synthesized from all RNA with the Mint cDNA synthesis kit, primed by a TRBC-specific oligonucleotide. After uracil-DNA glycosylase treatment, a first 18-cycle PCR used universal primers M1SS and BC2_uni_R on all cDNA. Per the original workflow: For normalization, 1 million high-quality reads, each with a distinct molecular identifier, were randomly selected from each sample. Instead of being binned into consensus sequences, reads that shared molecular identifiers were thrown out. CDR3 identification, clonotype clustering and error correction used MiTCR with a Q25 quality threshold and the strictest error-elimination algorithm. A nonparametric unseen species model using Euler transformation provided a lower-bound estimate of total TCR beta diversity. The public sequencing data were trimmed at Q25 with fastp and processed into clonotypes with MiXCR by TCRdb, which kept only in-frame beta chains. CDR3 protein duplicates are merged, each entry listing the most common genes and DNA. TCRdb, rather than the study authors, made the V and J calls. In all, the sample holds 750,000 to 950,000 distinct CDR3 sequences, and roughly 28% of those were seen once. Together, the top ten hold about a tenth of the sample.

The sample also formed part of further work on T cells of mothers and their children. The other study reports the following: Nine systemically healthy Caucasian individuals, comprising three mothers and their six children, were included as donors. cDNA synthesis used all of the extracted RNA, with roughly 1.6 ug of RNA in each 15 ul reaction. In the second PCR, the M1S primer added sample barcodes and 2-4 random nucleotides. Over 9.5 million TCR beta CDR3 reads were obtained for each mother, and 2.5 million to 3 million reads were obtained for each child. Thymic selection shapes the output of TCR recombination in a similar way in related and unrelated pairs, and inherited differences have a minor effect. Related mother-child pairs always showed normalized repertoire overlap that was slightly higher than in unrelated mother-child pairs, though the difference was never significant. No persistent microchimeric T cell clones were found, with a detection sensitivity of approximately 95 clones per million clonotypes. The study used deep NGS to compare TCR beta repertoires of mothers and children, seeking features distinguishing related mother-child pairs from unrelated individuals. The mean age was around 40 +/- 4 years for the mothers and approximately 11 +/- 4 years for the children. After adapters were ligated using NEBNext reagents, the libraries underwent 100+100 nt paired-end sequencing on an Illumina HiSeq 2000. To avoid cross-contamination, the mother libraries and the child libraries were prepared a month apart and sequenced in separate runs. For each donor, somewhere between about 450,000 and 2,000,000 distinct TCR beta clonotypes were identified. Naive TCR beta clonotypes were estimated from low-frequency clonotypes matched to each donor's FACS-determined naive share, without sorting.

The sequence was obtained from a woman aged 40 to 55 in good health. This sequence uses TRBV20-1 and TRBJ2-3; a weak D assignment points to TRBD1 (6 bases agree). The specimen sequenced was blood. The CDR3 region has the sequence CSARTGNTDTQYF. The DNA is TGCAGTGCTAGAACAGGGAACACAGATACGCAGTATTTT.